The 26 T cell receptor beta chains below all came from one sample that was sequenced in a study of monozygotic twins with inflammatory bowel disease. TCRdb re-analyzed the 5' RACE reads; it lists each CDR3 protein once, without DNA. This sample contains more than 110,000 distinct CDR3 sequences. Sample: blood. These receptor sequences come from a human donor with ulcerative colitis or Crohn's disease, or a healthy co-twin of an affected twin (not recorded which).

The chain employs TRBV20-1 and TRBJ1-5; TCRdb designates TRBD1, a call that cannot be tested without DNA. The CDR3 loop spans 14 amino acids. The germline V gene has CDR1 DFQATT and CDR2 SNEGSKA (reference sequence). Here the CDR3 reads CSAADRRRHQPQHF.

The chain employs TRBV12-3 or TRBV12-4 and TRBJ2-7; TCRdb's D gene call, TRBD2, goes unchecked for lack of DNA. The CDR3 spans 15 residues. This CDR3 reads CASSLTARLGYEQYF.

The chain recombines TRBV27 with TRBJ2-6; TCRdb names TRBD2, which stays unverified in the absence of DNA. Germline lookup yields CDR1 MNHEY and CDR2 SMNVEV (reference sequence). CDR3 length equals 14 residues. The chain's CDR3 is CASSPHSGANVLTF.

V and J are TRBV5-1 and TRBJ2-7; TCRdb lists TRBD1, though no DNA is available to test this call. The CDR3 is made up of 15 amino acids. In germline, CDR1 is SGHRS, CDR2 YFSETQ. The CDR3 sequence: CASSHAQGFSYEQYF.

V and J are TRBV27 and TRBJ1-5; no DNA is available, so the TRBD1 call from TCRdb remains unchecked. CDR3 length: 16 residues. Germline CDR1 is MNHEY and CDR2 is SMNVEV (reference sequence). CDR3 in amino acids: CASSWSLGPGQQPQHF.

The chain uses TRBV3-1 and TRBJ1-1; the TRBD1 assignment by TCRdb is unverifiable without DNA. The CDR3 has 15 amino acids. Germline CDR1 reads LGHDT; CDR2 reads YNNKEL (reference sequence). CDR3 loop: CASSQEGQGYAEAFF. Filled out from reference TRBV3-1 and TRBJ1-1, the complete variable domain reads DTAVSQTPKYLVTQMGNDKSIKCEQNLGHDTMYWYKQDSKKFLKIMFSYNNKELIINETVPNRFSPKSPDKAHLNLHINSLELGDSAVYFCASSQEGQGYAEAFFGQGTRLTVV.

The chain combines TRBV5-1 with TRBJ2-1; TCRdb names TRBD1, which stays unverified in the absence of DNA. Germline assignment: CDR1 SGHRS and CDR2 YFSETQ. CDR3 length: 16 residues. The CDR3 reads CASSLIGESSYNEQFF.

This chain links TRBV27 with TRBJ2-1; the D gene TCRdb calls, TRBD1, cannot be checked with no DNA. CDR3 length: 15 residues. Per germline, CDR1 MNHEY and CDR2 SMNVEV (reference sequence). The CDR3 sequence: CASSRTPPTYNEQFF.

The J gene is TRBJ2-7, the V gene TRBV29-1. Germline V lookup: CDR1 SQVTM, CDR2 ANQGSEA. This CDR3 region has 12 residues. CDR3 protein: CSVWVSPYEQYF.

The genes are TRBV29-1 and TRBJ1-5. This CDR3 contains 12 residues. The germline gives CDR1 SQVTM, CDR2 ANQGSEA. CDR3 amino acids: CSVGLPNQPQHF.

The genes are TRBV7-9 and TRBJ1-1; TCRdb selects TRBD1, and the lack of DNA leaves this call unchecked. Germline values: CDR1 SEHNR, CDR2 FQNEAQ (reference sequence). The CDR3 contains 14 residues. CDR3 sequence: CASSPPRQGTEAFF.

The chain combines TRBV12-3 or TRBV12-4 with TRBJ2-3; the D gene TCRdb calls, TRBD2, cannot be checked with no DNA. The CDR3 length is 16 residues. CDR3 loop: CASSFRLAESTDTQYF.

V is TRBV12-3 or TRBV12-4 and J is TRBJ1-4. This CDR3 is 13 amino acids long. The CDR3: CASSPGLGEKLFF.

CDR3 residues: CASSQTSGRADEQFF. This chain connects TRBV3-1 to TRBJ2-1; TCRdb proposes TRBD2, but this gene call is untestable without DNA. This CDR3 is built from 15 residues. Germline V gene sequence: CDR1 LGHDT, CDR2 YNNKEL (reference sequence).

The chain carries TRBV27 and TRBJ2-7. This CDR3 has 14 amino acids. Germline V lookup: CDR1 MNHEY, CDR2 SMNVEV (reference sequence). CDR3 protein: CASSRTTETYEQYF.

The gene calls are TRBV20-1 and TRBJ2-1; TCRdb proposes TRBD1, but this gene call is untestable without DNA. CDR3 length: 17 amino acids. CDR1 and CDR2 (germline): DFQATT, SNEGSKA (reference sequence). CDR3 region: CSARVLETGGFYNEQFF.

The V gene is TRBV5-4, the J gene TRBJ1-3; checking the TCRdb D call of TRBD1 is not possible without DNA. The germline V gene encodes CDR1 SGHNT and CDR2 YYREEE (reference sequence). This CDR3 contains 16 residues. Here the CDR3 reads CASSAGTGRSGNTIYF.

The V call is TRBV5-6, the J call TRBJ2-1; TCRdb gives TRBD1 as the D gene, but with no DNA this cannot be confirmed. Germline V gives CDR1 SGHDT, CDR2 YYEEEE. This CDR3 has 13 amino acids. CDR3 in amino acids: CASSTGIYNEQFF. Full variable domain (outside the CDR3, taken from reference TRBV5-6 and TRBJ2-1): DAGVTQSPTHLIKTRGQQVTLRCSPKSGHDTVSWYQQALGQGPQFIFQYYEEEERQRGNFPDRFSGHQFPNYSSELNVNALLLGDSALYLCASSTGIYNEQFFGPGTRLTVL.

This sequence joins TRBV11-3 and TRBJ1-1. The CDR3 contains 13 residues. Germline V gene lookup returns CDR1 SGHNT and CDR2 YENEEA. CDR3 region: CASSFKANTEAFF. Together with reference TRBV11-3 and TRBJ1-1, the CDR3 gives the full variable domain: EAGVVQSPRYKIIEKKQPVAFWCNPISGHNTLYWYLQNLGQGPELLIRYENEEAVDDSQLPKDRFSAERLKGVDSTLKIQPAELGDSAVYLCASSFKANTEAFFGQGTRLTVV.

J is TRBJ2-7 and V is TRBV6-2 or TRBV6-3; the TRBD2 assignment by TCRdb is unverifiable without DNA. The CDR3 is made up of 14 amino acids. Germline V gives CDR1 MNHEY, CDR2 SVGEGT. The CDR3 is CGSKRLAGDNEQYF.

J is TRBJ2-7 and V is TRBV7-9; TCRdb selects TRBD1, and the lack of DNA leaves this call unchecked. The CDR3 has 15 residues. The V gene's germline CDR1 is SEHNR and CDR2 FQNEAQ (reference sequence). The CDR3 sequence: CASSLGTAVDYEQYF. The complete variable domain, with remaining parts taken from reference TRBV7-9 and TRBJ2-7, reads DTGVSQNPRHKITKRGQNVTFRCDPISEHNRLYWYRQTLGQGPEFLTYFQNEAQLEKSRLLSDRFSAERPKGSFSTLEIQRTEQGDSAMYLCASSLGTAVDYEQYFGPGTRLTVT.

CDR3 amino acids: CSASLAGKKETQYF. V is TRBV29-1 and J is TRBJ2-5; TCRdb selects TRBD2, and the lack of DNA leaves this call unchecked. The CDR3 contains 14 residues. Germline V lookup: CDR1 SQVTM, CDR2 ANQGSEA.

The chain joins TRBV18 to TRBJ2-6. The CDR3 runs 17 residues. Germline CDR1 KGHSH, CDR2 LQKENI. CDR3 amino acids: CASSPQVGISGANVLTF.

The J gene is TRBJ2-7, the V gene TRBV4-1. The CDR3 covers 15 residues. Germline V gene lookup returns CDR1 MGHRA and CDR2 YSYEKL. CDR3 residues: CASSQKSREAGEQYF.

The chain combines TRBV29-1 with TRBJ2-2. Germline V gene sequence: CDR1 SQVTM, CDR2 ANQGSEA. The CDR3 is made up of 11 amino acids. The CDR3 protein is CSVGTGGELFF.

This sequence joins TRBV27 and TRBJ1-5. CDR1 is MNHEY and CDR2 is SMNVEV in the germline V gene (reference sequence). The CDR3 sequence is 12 residues long. Here the CDR3 reads CASSFPNQPQHF.